The 5 T cell receptor beta chains below were found in one sample sequenced in a study of blood T cell repertoires in COVID-19. The data were produced by immunoSEQ multiplex PCR, yet TCRdb's version contains in-frame clones alone and is incomplete. The sample carries 130,000 to 150,000 clones, around nine tenths recorded once. Sequencing input: peripheral blood. These receptor sequences come from a man aged 50 to 60 with active or convalescent COVID-19.

As regards this clone: This sample also contains other DNA sequences that code for the same CDR3. This chain links TRBV6-5 with TRBJ2-7, with 11 bases lining up with TRBD1. CDR3 length: 15 amino acids. CDR1 is MNHEY, CDR2 SVGAGI, per germline. V lost 2 bases to trimming and J lost 6 bases; unmatched junction nucleotides: 6. The CDR3 spells CASSYRDRGSGEQYF. CDR3 bases: TGTGCCAGCAGTTACCGGGACAGGGGGTCTGGCGAGCAGTACTTC.

The rearrangement joins TRBV6-5 to TRBJ1-5; D ambiguous. Trimming took 8 bases from V and 0 from J, leaving 11 bases between them. The length of the CDR3 is 14 residues. CDR1 and CDR2 (germline): MNHEY, SVGAGI. CDR3 amino acids: CASGARGSNQPQHF. CDR3 nucleotides: TGTGCCAGCGGAGCACGGGGTAGCAATCAGCCCCAGCATTTT.

The V gene is TRBV18, the J gene TRBJ2-6; D is undetermined. V was trimmed by 5 bases and J by 0 bases, leaving 11 bases between them. CDR1 is KGHSH, CDR2 LQKENI, per germline. CDR3 size: 16 residues. This CDR3 reads CASSYLQVSGANVLTF. The CDR3 DNA sequence: TGTGCCAGCTCATACTTGCAGGTCTCTGGGGCCAACGTCCTGACTTTC. Full variable domain (remainder filled in from reference TRBV18 and TRBJ2-6): NAGVMQNPRHLVRRRGQEARLRCSPMKGHSHVYWYRQLPEEGLKFMVYLQKENIIDESGMPKERFSAEFPKEGPSILRIQQVVRGDSAAYFCASSYLQVSGANVLTFGAGSRLTVL.

The gene calls are TRBV9 and TRBJ2-3, with D possibly matching TRBD2 (6 bases). Deletions cut 0 bases from V and 5 bases from J, with 16 bases between. The CDR3 loop spans 16 amino acids. Germline CDR1 is SGDLS and CDR2 is YYNGEE. The CDR3 spells CASSVARTNRGDTQYF. Written as DNA, the CDR3 is TGTGCCAGCAGCGTAGCCCGGACTAATCGGGGAGATACGCAGTATTTT.

The genes are TRBV2 and TRBJ1-4; 10 nucleotides align to TRBD1. CDR1 and CDR2 (germline): SNHLY, FYNNEI. Losses at the gene ends were 7 bases for V and 6 bases for J; bases not matched to a gene: 11. This CDR3 has 16 residues. The CDR3 nucleotides are TGTGCCAGCAAACCGGGACAGGGGACGCAGGATGAAAAACTGTTTTTT. Amino acid sequence: CASKPGQGTQDEKLFF. Full variable domain (missing parts from reference TRBV2 and TRBJ1-4): EPEVTQTPSHQVTQMGQEVILRCVPISNHLYFYWYRQILGQKVEFLVSFYNNEISEKSEIFDDQFSVERPDGSNFTLKIRSTKLEDSAMYFCASKPGQGTQDEKLFFGSGTQLSVL.